This T cell receptor beta chain derives from a study of regulatory T cells in long-lasting Graves disease (dated by TCRdb to about 2021). Concerning the study at large: Antithyroid drugs had been taken for less than 3 months by newly diagnosed Graves' disease patients. The study took place in China and was registered as a clinical trial. A total of 33 samples were covered by TCR sequencing, comprising some 13 persistent and around 20 newly diagnosed Graves' disease patients. Patients with persistent Graves' disease were compared with patients with newly diagnosed Graves' disease using TCR sequencing and RNA sequencing of peripheral blood.

Only a few counts were recorded for this clonotype. It has no known antigen specificity. The input lacks base qualities; no much larger clone sits a single base away. What the research found in general, with its limitations: A larger number of public clonotypes was shared among persistent patients (approximately 2,600) than among newly diagnosed patients (roughly 930). Sequencing and analysis were restricted to the TCR beta chain. As a limitation, the authors acknowledged that the small sample size may reduce accuracy. Compared with newly diagnosed patients, persistent Graves' disease patients had lower TCR Shannon entropy and fewer highly expanded clones, which suggests clonal expansion. TRBV28, TRBJ1-2 and TRBJ2-5 were preferentially used in persistent disease, while TRBV20-1 and TRBJ2-1 were favored in newly diagnosed disease. The study examined only peripheral blood because the primary lesion, thyroid tissue, could not be accessed.

The library was made by multiplex PCR. The run used an Illumina HiSeq 4000. To build TCR beta libraries, CDR3 regions were amplified by Arm-PCR using iRepertoire HTBI primers. Before sequencing, the PCR products underwent gel purification. The original methods were these. Gene usage analysis of CDR3 amino acid clonotypes relied on the 55 to 80 TRBV and 14 TRBJ segments identified across samples. Filtered high-quality paired reads were merged into contigs using COPE and FqMerger. BLAST was used to align contigs to the IMGT TRBV, TRBD and TRBJ reference genes, and CDR3 was defined following IMGT. Any clonotype with a frequency above 0.1% was classified as a highly expanded clone. Shannon entropy was used to measure repertoire diversity, and the Gini coefficient was used to measure V-J evenness. Public clonotypes were defined as clonotypes shared by more than one individual. TCRdb reworked the public reads: Q25 trimming with fastp, MiXCR clone assembly, productive beta chains retained. When rows share a CDR3 protein, they turn into one entry using the most common DNA and genes. The V and J calls were not made by the authors but by TCRdb's processing. The sample table shows 580,000 or so distinct CDR3 sequences, and roughly 16% are seen once. 12% of the sample is taken by the ten largest.

As encoded in the germline V gene (reference sequence), CDR1 is DFQATT while CDR2 is SNEGSKA. V is pared back by 5 bases and J by 6 bases, with 14 bases lying between the germline termini. The CDR3 goes from the cysteine to the phenylalanine over 14 residues. The DNA shown is the 42-base CDR3, in frame from base 1. The sample's time point label is to be understood as: newly diagnosed GD, antithyroid drugs for less than 3 months. For both TCR sequencing and RNA sequencing, RNA was extracted from PBMCs using TRIzol. Graves' disease was diagnosed according to American Thyroid Association guidelines. The patients came from an endocrinology department in Xi'an, China. From each patient, approximately 9.9 milliliters of peripheral blood was collected into an EDTA anticoagulant tube. Ficoll Paque Plus density gradient separation was used to isolate PBMCs, and no additional T cell sorting was done. An Agilent 2100 Bioanalyzer and agarose gel were used to check RNA quality, and a NanoDrop 2000 was used to measure RNA concentration.

This same sample was also taken into another study, of T cells in Graves' hyperthyroidism and ophthalmopathy. The second study's authors report: Stable Graves' hyperthyroidism was defined as no progression to ophthalmopathy during 18 months of follow-up. Hyperthyroidism patients were newly diagnosed, with disease duration under 2 months, and aged 18 to 65 years. The study excluded patients with uncontrolled infections, other autoimmune diseases, pregnancy or lactation. Diagnoses relied on clinical symptoms, serum thyroxine and TRAb, thyroid ultrasound and orbital computed tomography. The first round of RT-PCR for the TCR CDR3 was performed with the HTBI primer set and the Qiagen OneStep RT-PCR kit. Most expanded thyroid clonotypes (frequency above 0.001) were also detected in blood, suggesting blood repertoires may reflect thyroid immune responses. A model built on a 13 V-J signature distinguished ophthalmopathy from stable hyperthyroidism, reaching about 89% sensitivity and 81% to 83% specificity in cross-validation and 80%/75% in testing. During validation, the model predicted progression to ophthalmopathy a median of approximately six months ahead of onset, with around 71% sensitivity and less than 85% specificity. To identify distinguishing TCR V-J signatures, a discovery cohort of some 100 patients was used, comprising some 45 with Graves' ophthalmopathy and 57 with stable Graves' hyperthyroidism. Whether ophthalmopathy could be predicted prospectively was tested in an independent validation cohort made up of approximately 19 hyperthyroidism patients plus 17 patients who later progressed to ophthalmopathy. For training and testing, the 100 patients in the discovery cohort were randomly divided in a 7:3 ratio. The study also compared thyroid tissue and blood T-cell repertoires from five or six Graves' hyperthyroidism patients. After blood sampling, hyperthyroidism patients were treated with methimazole at a starting dose of 30 mg daily, and ophthalmopathy patients were treated with high-dose intravenous methylprednisolone. Libraries were constructed in a second round of multiplex PCR, after which size selection and purification were performed. Libraries were sequenced paired-end with 100 bp reads on an Illumina HiSeq2000. SOAPnuke was used to process the raw data, throwing out any read that contained adapters or uncalled bases, had a mean Phred below 15, or lacked an exact constant-primer or identifier match. High-quality paired reads were merged using COPE v1.2.5, and each unique nucleotide sequence was defined as a clonotype. Clonotypes were aligned to IMGT TRBV, TRBD and TRBJ reference segments using MiTCR v1.1. The analysis was restricted to V-J combinations with a frequency above 0.0001, which together covered about 99% of the repertoires. The TCS score was defined as the ratio of F50 (clonal expansion) to E x V (chaos), calculated using BLOSUM62-based TCRdist between CDR3 peptides within each V-J. Welch's t-statistics and random forest reduced 450 to 600 V-J features to about 13, which were used in a naive Bayes classifier (R e1071). No statistical method was used to fix the sample size in advance, and group allocation was not hidden from the investigators. The paper describes TCR Vbeta CDR3 sequencing of 130 to 150 peripheral blood samples, made up of 43 ophthalmopathy patients, 70 to 75 hyperthyroidism patients and roughly 17 progressor patients.

Sequenced here: peripheral blood mononuclear cells (PBMCs), sampled at new diagnosis, from a patient treated with antithyroid drugs. The V and J segments used are TRBV20-1 and TRBJ1-6, and the D gene may be TRBD1, 5 bases matching. The receptor was derived from a man aged 18 to 35 with Graves disease. Donor details come from another sample of the same person, matched by shared clones. The CDR3 here reads CSAWVGQSNSPLHF. The nucleotides read TGCAGTGCTTGGGTGGGGCAGAGTAATTCACCCCTCCACTTT.